This is a list of T cell receptor beta chains from one sample in a study of shared clonotypes between healthy human individuals. Repertoires were generated with immunoSEQ multiplex PCR, while TCRdb's copy carries only in-frame clones and drops some. The sample records approximately 940,000 clones, less than 85% being singletons. Sequences were obtained from memory CD4+ T cells sorted from blood. The receptors were sampled from a man in his late teens or twenties in good health. The CDR3 runs from the conserved cysteine through the conserved F or W.

>TRBV5-6
CASSWDGPSPYEQYF
>TRBV6-1
CASSVQGYEQYF
>TRBV5-6
CASSGLTGGLETQYF
>TRBV10-1
CASSGTPGLASNEQFF
>TRBV19
CASSLGGALNTIYF
>TRBV19
CASSKSQGNTEAFF
>TRBV15
CATSRDFQPQHF
>TRBV19
CASSGKNTEAFF
>TRBV5-1
CASSQQGTNTEAFF
>TRBV6-5
CASTPGGENYGYTF
>TRBV18
CASSPNGGYSNYGYTF
>TRBV7-6
CASSLAYQTNTEAFF
>TRBV7-3
CASSPRTGGTGELFF
>TRBV2
CASRGTTDTQYF
>TRBV4-1
CASSQVISYNEQFF
>TRBV19
CASSTQTGDTEAFF